Presented here are 15 T cell receptor beta chains from one specimen sequenced in a study of cytomegalovirus exposure and HLA in healthy donors. Vbeta (60) and Jbeta (13) primers were used in the PCR. Clones were read by immunoSEQ multiplex PCR, and TCRdb kept only the in-frame ones, dropping some. This table has about 120,000 clones, around four fifths appearing once. Sequenced input: PBMCs. The receptor source for this set is a man between 25 and 39 years old in good health and CMV-seropositive.

In this sample, this clone turned up once. This chain joins TRBV27 and TRBJ2-3; D gene uncertain. The V end was cut by 6 bases, the J end by 0 bases, with 4 bases between. The CDR3 contains 12 residues. The germline V gene has CDR1 MNHEY and CDR2 SMNVEV (reference sequence). CDR3 sequence (DNA): TGTGCCAGCAGCCATAGCACAGATACGCAGTATTTT. Translation gives CASSHSTDTQYF.

The chain combines TRBV28 with TRBJ2-2; D perhaps matches TRBD2 (5 bases). Deletions cut 6 bases from V and 1 base from J, with 15 bases between. There are 16 residues in the CDR3. Germline lookup yields CDR1 MDHEN and CDR2 SYDVKM. The CDR3 is CASRILREQNTGELFF. In nucleotides, the CDR3 is TGTGCCAGCAGGATATTAAGGGAGCAGAACACCGGGGAGCTGTTTTTT.

V gene TRBV28 combines with J gene TRBJ1-5; maybe TRBD1 (5 bases). V was trimmed by 1 base and J by 3 bases, leaving 19 bases between them. The CDR3 is 18 amino acids. Germline loops: CDR1 MDHEN, CDR2 SYDVKM. The CDR3 sequence is CASSLSPGLGGINQPQHF. In DNA, the CDR3 is TGTGCCAGCAGTTTATCCCCGGGCCTCGGGGGTATCAATCAGCCCCAGCATTTT.

The genes are TRBV5-6 and TRBJ2-7, with D perhaps matching TRBD1 (6 bases). The CDR3 contains 15 residues. The germline V and J ends were trimmed by 4 bases and 3 bases, with 17 bases remaining between them. Germline-derived CDR1 and CDR2 are SGHDT and YYEEEE. CDR3 amino acids: CASSTPITGSYEQYF. The CDR3 DNA reads TGTGCCAGCAGCACACCCATTACAGGGAGCTACGAGCAGTACTTC. Full variable domain (missing parts from reference TRBV5-6 and TRBJ2-7): DAGVTQSPTHLIKTRGQQVTLRCSPKSGHDTVSWYQQALGQGPQFIFQYYEEEERQRGNFPDRFSGHQFPNYSSELNVNALLLGDSALYLCASSTPITGSYEQYFGPGTRLTVT.

The table lists this clone with a few counts. The chain links TRBV6-1 to TRBJ1-1; D possibly corresponds to TRBD1 (5 bases). The V end was cut by 6 bases, the J end by 5 bases, with 13 bases between. This CDR3 contains 13 residues. Germline CDR1 and CDR2: MNHNS and SASEGT. The CDR3 loop is CASRMGGETEAFF. The DNA for the CDR3 is TGTGCCAGCAGGATGGGGGGTGAAACTGAAGCTTTCTTT.

The J gene is TRBJ2-5, the V gene TRBV11-2; D remains unclear. The CDR3 is made up of 12 amino acids. Germline-derived CDR1 and CDR2 are SGHAT and FQNNGV. V was clipped by 4 bases and J by 5 bases, with 8 bases between them. CDR3 amino acids: CASSYSGETQYF. The DNA for the CDR3 is TGTGCCAGCAGCTACAGTGGGGAGACCCAGTACTTC.

The chain carries TRBV11-3 and TRBJ2-3, with D possibly TRBD2 on 5 matching bases. V lost 4 bases and J 2 bases, leaving 13 bases between the germline ends. The CDR3 is 15 residues long. The V gene's germline CDR1 is SGHNT and CDR2 YENEEA. The CDR3 here is CASSSGVGPTDTQYF. The DNA of the CDR3 is TGTGCCAGCAGCTCCGGGGTAGGACCCACAGATACGCAGTATTTT.

This chain uses TRBV7-2 with TRBJ2-5, with D maybe TRBD1 (5 bases). The germline CDR1 and CDR2 sequences are SGHTA and FQGNSA. V shed 0 bases and J shed 13 bases, with 12 bases lying between them. CDR3 length: 12 residues. The CDR3 here is CASSLARRGPYF. Written as DNA, the CDR3 is TGTGCCAGCAGCTTAGCGCGAAGGGGCCCGTACTTC.

V gene TRBV2 combines with J gene TRBJ2-7, with 9 bases fitting TRBD1. The CDR3 consists of 14 residues. Per germline, CDR1 SNHLY and CDR2 FYNNEI. V lost 3 bases to trimming and J lost 4 bases; unmatched junction nucleotides: 4. The CDR3 spells CASSDWTGVYEQYF. The CDR3 DNA reads TGTGCCAGCAGTGATTGGACAGGGGTTTACGAGCAGTACTTC.

Of note for this clone: Other DNA variants within this sample encode the same CDR3. The chain joins TRBV28 to TRBJ1-4; 7 nucleotides line up with TRBD1. V dropped 4 bases and J dropped 5; count of bases not matched to a gene: 4. The CDR3 is made up of 14 amino acids. CDR1 MDHEN and CDR2 SYDVKM come from the germline V gene. The CDR3 DNA is TGTGCCAGCAGTTCCGGGACAGTGAATGAAAAACTGTTTTTT. Its translation: CASSSGTVNEKLFF.

The genes are TRBV2 and TRBJ2-5; the match to TRBD2 covers 8 bases. The DNA matches TRBJ2-7 better at its end, which makes the J call doubtful. The CDR3 has 15 residues. The germline CDR1 and CDR2 sequences are SNHLY and FYNNEI. The CDR3 reads CASSRSGRGSYEQYF. In DNA form, the CDR3 reads TGTGCCAGCAGTCGGAGCGGGAGAGGTTCCTACGAGCAGTACTTC.

This clone was observed a single time. The chain has TRBV7-2 and TRBJ2-5; the D gene is possibly TRBD1 (6 bases). CDR1 and CDR2 (germline): SGHTA, FQGNSA. V was pared by 4 bases and J by 2 bases, with 14 bases between. The CDR3 contains 15 residues. The CDR3 protein is CASSSQTGLQETQYF. The CDR3 nucleotides are TGTGCCAGCAGCTCCCAGACAGGACTTCAAGAGACCCAGTACTTC.

The chain employs TRBV5-6 and TRBJ2-1; 11 bases agree with TRBD2. Per the germline V gene, CDR1 is SGHDT and CDR2 is YYEEEE. The CDR3 length is 15 residues. V shed 0 bases and J 7 bases; nucleotides not matched to a gene: 3. The chain's CDR3 is CASSLGTSGQNEQFF. Written as DNA, the CDR3 is TGTGCCAGCAGCTTGGGGACTAGCGGGCAAAATGAGCAGTTCTTC.

The CDR3 DNA follows: TGTGCCAGCAGCCAAACCCGGACTAGCGGTTACAATGAGCAGTTCTTC. The encoded protein is CASSQTRTSGYNEQFF. The rearrangement links TRBV4-2 to TRBJ2-1; 10 nucleotides agree with TRBD2. V shed 2 bases and J 4 bases; nucleotides not matched to a gene: 5. Germline lookup yields CDR1 LGHNA and CDR2 YNFKEQ. The CDR3 totals 16 residues.

V usage is TRBV9 and J usage is TRBJ2-7; 10 bases match TRBD2. CDR1 and CDR2 from the germline V gene are SGDLS and YYNGEE. Trimming took 6 bases from V and 2 from J; bases not matched to a gene: 11. This CDR3 contains 16 residues. The CDR3 loop is CASIPPGTSETYEQYF. CDR3 DNA sequence: TGTGCCAGCATCCCCCCCGGGACTAGCGAAACCTACGAGCAGTACTTC.